The entry below gives a single TCR beta chain sequence along with its context. Its target is not known. This sample was taken from a study of cytomegalovirus exposure and HLA in healthy donors. Primers: 60 Vbeta forward and 13 Jbeta reverse. The assay was immunoSEQ multiplex PCR, and TCRdb's table has in-frame clones only and misses some. This table holds some 72,000 clones. This CDR3 comprises 15 residues. The germline V gene encodes CDR1 SGHTA and CDR2 FQGNSA. V was cut by 4 bases and J by 0 bases, with 13 bases left in between. Study conclusions and caveats: When a later analysis was performed, an Asian-associated ancestry cluster reportedly had fewer N-insertions than the approximately 680-donor mean. Most CMV-associated TCR beta chains appeared HLA-restricted in a later analysis.

The origin of this receptor is a young man in good health and CMV-seronegative. The sample was PBMCs. The chain is built from TRBV7-2 and TRBJ2-7; maybe TRBD2 (6 bases). The CDR3 coding sequence is TGTGCCAGCAGCTCCCTGCTAGCGAGCTCCTACGAGCAGTACTTC. Amino acid sequence: CASSSLLASSYEQYF.